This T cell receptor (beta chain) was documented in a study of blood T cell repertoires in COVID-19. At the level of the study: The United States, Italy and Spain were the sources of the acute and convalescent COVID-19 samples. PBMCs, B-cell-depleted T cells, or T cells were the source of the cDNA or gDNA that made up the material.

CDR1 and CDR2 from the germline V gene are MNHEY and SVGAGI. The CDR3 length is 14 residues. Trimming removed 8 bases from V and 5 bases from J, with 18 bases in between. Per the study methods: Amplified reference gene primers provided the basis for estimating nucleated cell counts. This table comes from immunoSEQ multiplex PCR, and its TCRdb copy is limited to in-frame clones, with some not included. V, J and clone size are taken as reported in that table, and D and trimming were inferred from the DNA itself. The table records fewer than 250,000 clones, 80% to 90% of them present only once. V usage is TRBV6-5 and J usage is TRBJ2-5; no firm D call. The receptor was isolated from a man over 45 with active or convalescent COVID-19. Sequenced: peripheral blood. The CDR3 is CASGWSSQRETQYF. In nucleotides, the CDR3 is TGTGCCAGCGGGTGGAGTTCGCAAAGGGAGACCCAGTACTTC.